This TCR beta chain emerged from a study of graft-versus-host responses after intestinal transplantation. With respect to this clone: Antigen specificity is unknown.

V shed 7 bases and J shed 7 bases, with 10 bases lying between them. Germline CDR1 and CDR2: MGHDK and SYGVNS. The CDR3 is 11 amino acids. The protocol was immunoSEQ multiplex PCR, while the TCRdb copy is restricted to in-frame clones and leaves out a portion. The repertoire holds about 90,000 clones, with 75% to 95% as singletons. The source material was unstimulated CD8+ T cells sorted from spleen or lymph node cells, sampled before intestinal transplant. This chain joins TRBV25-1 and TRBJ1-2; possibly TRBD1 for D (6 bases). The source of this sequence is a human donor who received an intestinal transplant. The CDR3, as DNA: TGTGCCAGCAAGGGGGGGGGTGGCTACACCTTC. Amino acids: CASKGGGGYTF.